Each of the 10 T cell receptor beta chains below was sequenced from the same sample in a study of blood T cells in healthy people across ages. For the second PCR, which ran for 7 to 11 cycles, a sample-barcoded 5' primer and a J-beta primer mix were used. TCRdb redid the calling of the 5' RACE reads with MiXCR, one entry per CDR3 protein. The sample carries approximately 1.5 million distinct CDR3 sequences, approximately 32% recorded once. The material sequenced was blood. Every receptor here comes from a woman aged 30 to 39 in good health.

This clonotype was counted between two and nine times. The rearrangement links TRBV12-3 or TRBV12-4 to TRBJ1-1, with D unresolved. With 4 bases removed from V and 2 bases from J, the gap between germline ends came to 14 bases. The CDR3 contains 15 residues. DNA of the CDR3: TGTGCCAGCAGTTACACTCCAGGCGGAAACACTGAAGCTTTCTTT. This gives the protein CASSYTPGGNTEAFF.

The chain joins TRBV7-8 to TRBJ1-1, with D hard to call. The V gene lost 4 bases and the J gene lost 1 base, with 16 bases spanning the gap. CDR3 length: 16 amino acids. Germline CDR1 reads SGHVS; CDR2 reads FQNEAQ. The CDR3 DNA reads TGTGCCAGCAGCTCGCAGTTAATAGCGGGGAACACTGAAGCTTTCTTT. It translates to CASSSQLIAGNTEAFF.

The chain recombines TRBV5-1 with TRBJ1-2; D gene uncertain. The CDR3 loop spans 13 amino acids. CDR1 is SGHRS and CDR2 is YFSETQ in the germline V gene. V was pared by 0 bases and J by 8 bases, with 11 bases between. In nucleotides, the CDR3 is TGCGCCAGCAGCTTGGAAGTGGGCGGAGGCTACACCTTC. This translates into CASSLEVGGGYTF. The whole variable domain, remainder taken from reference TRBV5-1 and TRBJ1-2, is KAGVTQTPRYLIKTRGQQVTLSCSPISGHRSVSWYQQTPGQGLQFLFEYFSETQRNKGNFPGRFSGRQFSNSRSEMNVSTLELGDSALYLCASSLEVGGGYTFGSGTRLTVV.

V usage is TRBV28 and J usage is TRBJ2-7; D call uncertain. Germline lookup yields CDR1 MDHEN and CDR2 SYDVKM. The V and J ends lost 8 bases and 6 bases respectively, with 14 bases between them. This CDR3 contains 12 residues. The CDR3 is CASSSQTAEQYF. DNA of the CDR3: TGTGCCAGCTCCTCCCAAACAGCCGAGCAGTACTTC.

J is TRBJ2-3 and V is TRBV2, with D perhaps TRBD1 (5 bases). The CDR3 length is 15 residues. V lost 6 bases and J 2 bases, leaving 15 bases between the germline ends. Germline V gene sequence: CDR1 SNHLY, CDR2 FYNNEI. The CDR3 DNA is TGTGCCAGCAGCTACAGGCAATCTAACACAGATACGCAGTATTTT. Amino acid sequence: CASSYRQSNTDTQYF.

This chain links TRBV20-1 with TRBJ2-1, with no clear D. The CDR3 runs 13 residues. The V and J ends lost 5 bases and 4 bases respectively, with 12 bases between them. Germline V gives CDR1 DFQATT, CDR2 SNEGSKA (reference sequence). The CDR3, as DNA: TGCAGTGCTCCTTTAGACGGATACAATGAGCAGTTCTTC. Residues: CSAPLDGYNEQFF.

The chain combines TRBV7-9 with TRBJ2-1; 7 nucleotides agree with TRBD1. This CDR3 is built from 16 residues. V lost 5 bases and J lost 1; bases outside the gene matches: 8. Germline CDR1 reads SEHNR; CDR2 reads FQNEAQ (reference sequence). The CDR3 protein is CASSPQGERSYNEQFF. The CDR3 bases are TGTGCCAGCAGCCCCCAGGGGGAAAGGTCCTACAATGAGCAGTTCTTC.

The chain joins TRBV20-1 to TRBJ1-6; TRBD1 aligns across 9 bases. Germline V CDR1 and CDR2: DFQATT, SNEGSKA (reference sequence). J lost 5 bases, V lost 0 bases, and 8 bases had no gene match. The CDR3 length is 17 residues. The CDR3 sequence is CSARDSDRGIHNSPLHF. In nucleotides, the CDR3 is TGCAGTGCTAGAGATTCGGACAGGGGCATCCATAATTCACCCCTCCACTTT.

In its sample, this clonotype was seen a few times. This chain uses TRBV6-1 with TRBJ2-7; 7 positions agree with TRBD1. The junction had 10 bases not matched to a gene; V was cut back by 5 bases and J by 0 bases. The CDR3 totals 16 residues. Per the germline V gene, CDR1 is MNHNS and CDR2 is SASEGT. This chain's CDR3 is CASSSPTGPLSYEQYF. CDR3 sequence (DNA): TGTGCCAGCAGTAGCCCGACAGGGCCGCTCTCCTACGAGCAGTACTTC.

The CDR3 nucleotides are TGTGCCAGCAGCTCCCCGTCAGGCAGGGGAAATTCACCCCTCCACTTT. Protein sequence: CASSSPSGRGNSPLHF. This chain connects TRBV7-9 to TRBJ1-6; weak D call: TRBD1 (6 bases). Germline V gene data show CDR1 as SEHNR and CDR2 as FQNEAQ (reference sequence). Trimming took off 4 bases at V and 7 bases at J, with 17 bases between the two ends. The CDR3 extends over 16 amino acids.